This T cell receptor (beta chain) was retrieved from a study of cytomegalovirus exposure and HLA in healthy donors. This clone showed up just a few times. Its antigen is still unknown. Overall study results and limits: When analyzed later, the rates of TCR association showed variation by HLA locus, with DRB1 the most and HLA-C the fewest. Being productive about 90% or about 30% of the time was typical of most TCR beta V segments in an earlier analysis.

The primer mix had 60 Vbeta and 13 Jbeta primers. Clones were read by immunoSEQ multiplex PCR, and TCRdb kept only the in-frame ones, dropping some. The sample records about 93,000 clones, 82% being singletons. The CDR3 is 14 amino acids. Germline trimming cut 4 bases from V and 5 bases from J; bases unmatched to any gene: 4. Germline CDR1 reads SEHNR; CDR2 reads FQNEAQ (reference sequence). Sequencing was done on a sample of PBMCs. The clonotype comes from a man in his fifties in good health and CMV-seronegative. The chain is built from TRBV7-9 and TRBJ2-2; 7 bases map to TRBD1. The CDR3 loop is CASSSRQGTGELFF. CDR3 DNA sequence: TGTGCCAGCAGCTCCCGACAGGGTACCGGGGAGCTGTTTTTT.